Presented here are 17 T cell receptor beta chains from one specimen sequenced in a study of cytomegalovirus exposure and HLA in healthy donors. PCR was performed using 60 Vbeta and 13 Jbeta primers. Profiling relied on immunoSEQ multiplex PCR, and the TCRdb table lists in-frame clones only, not all of them. Of some 150,000 clones in the sample, roughly 79% were seen once. Material: PBMCs. The receptors stem from a woman in her 50s in good health and CMV-seronegative.

The chain uses TRBV6-5 and TRBJ1-1, with D uncertain. CDR3 length equals 13 residues. Trimming cost V 7 bases and J 4 bases, with 13 bases left between them. Per germline, CDR1 MNHEY and CDR2 SVGAGI. The CDR3 sequence is CASILRRGTEAFF. CDR3 sequence (DNA): TGTGCCAGCATTTTGAGGCGGGGCACTGAAGCTTTCTTT.

J is TRBJ2-5 and V is TRBV7-2; D not resolved. CDR1 SGHTA and CDR2 FQGNSA come from the germline V gene. This CDR3 has 13 residues. The V and J ends lost 8 bases and 6 bases respectively, with 16 bases between them. CDR3 nucleotides: TGTGCCAGCGACATCGATCCCGACAAGACCCAGTACTTC. This translates into CASDIDPDKTQYF.

The chain combines TRBV14 with TRBJ1-2; D remains ambiguous. V gave up 0 bases and J gave up 8 bases, with 16 bases separating them. The CDR3 length is 15 residues. Germline V gene sequence: CDR1 SGHDN, CDR2 FVKESK. Here the CDR3 DNA reads TGTGCCAGCAGCCAAGATCCGAGGGAAATTGGGGGCTACACCTTC. Translated, it gives CASSQDPREIGGYTF.

The chain carries TRBV19 and TRBJ1-5; no clear D. V was trimmed by 0 bases and J by 7 bases, leaving 7 bases between them. The CDR3 runs to 13 residues. Germline V gene sequence: CDR1 LNHDA, CDR2 SQIVND (reference sequence). CDR3 residues: CASSIEEEQPQHF. CDR3 sequence (DNA): TGTGCCAGTAGTATAGAGGAGGAGCAGCCCCAGCATTTT. Full variable domain (missing parts from reference TRBV19 and TRBJ1-5): DGGITQSPKYLFRKEGQNVTLSCEQNLNHDAMYWYRQDPGQGLRLIYYSQIVNDFQKGDIAEGYSVSREKKESFPLTVTSAQKNPTAFYLCASSIEEEQPQHFGDGTRLSIL.

This clone was seen only once. V is TRBV4-3 and J is TRBJ2-1, with D possibly matching TRBD1 (5 bases). The germline V and J ends were trimmed by 5 bases and 0 bases, with 17 bases remaining between them. Germline values: CDR1 LGHNA, CDR2 YSLEER. CDR3 length: 17 amino acids. CDR3 bases: TGCGCCAGCAGCGTTGGGTTGGACAAGGCCTCCTACAATGAGCAGTTCTTC. Translated, it gives CASSVGLDKASYNEQFF.

This sequence joins TRBV28 and TRBJ2-5; D remains ambiguous. The assigned J gene may be wrong: the sequence end matches TRBJ2-7 better. The CDR3 has 12 amino acids. Germline values: CDR1 MDHEN, CDR2 SYDVKM. As DNA, the CDR3 is TGTGCCAGCAGTCTCCCAGGCTACGAGCAGTACTTC. Protein product: CASSLPGYEQYF.

The chain carries TRBV18 and TRBJ1-4; possibly TRBD1 for D (6 bases). The V gene lost 4 bases and the J gene lost 4 bases, with 13 bases spanning the gap. The CDR3 length is 15 residues. Germline V gives CDR1 KGHSH, CDR2 LQKENI. In nucleotides, the CDR3 is TGTGCCAGCTCACTTGGGGACACAGTTAATGAAAAACTGTTTTTT. Amino acid sequence: CASSLGDTVNEKLFF.

The V call is TRBV11-2, the J call TRBJ2-3; 11 bases are shared with TRBD2. V lost 5 bases, J lost 4 bases, and 8 bases stayed unmatched. Germline assignment: CDR1 SGHAT and CDR2 FQNNGV. The CDR3 runs to 16 residues. CDR3 in amino acids: CASSPRLAGYPDTQYF. The CDR3 region has the DNA TGTGCCAGCAGCCCCCGACTAGCGGGATACCCAGATACGCAGTATTTT.

V gene TRBV6-1 combines with J gene TRBJ2-3; 11 positions match TRBD2. The CDR3 has 16 residues. The germline gives CDR1 MNHNS, CDR2 SASEGT. V shed 4 bases and J 0 bases; nucleotides not matched to a gene: 3. DNA for the CDR3: TGTGCCAGCAGTGTACTAGCGGGAGCCAGCACAGATACGCAGTATTTT. It specifies CASSVLAGASTDTQYF.

The rearrangement uses TRBV6-5 and TRBJ2-7; weak D call: TRBD2 (6 bases). CDR3 length: 14 amino acids. Trimming cost V 7 bases and J 3 bases, with 16 bases left between them. The germline V gene encodes CDR1 MNHEY and CDR2 SVGAGI. CDR3 in amino acids: CASKPGLTNYEQYF. CDR3 nucleotide sequence: TGTGCCAGCAAACCGGGACTCACCAACTACGAGCAGTACTTC.

The DNA of the CDR3 is TGCGCCAGCAGAAGGATCCTCAGGGAGGGCGAAGCTTTCTTT. Its translation: CASRRILREGEAFF. V and J are TRBV4-1 and TRBJ1-1, with D possibly matching TRBD1 (5 bases). V was cut by 6 bases and J by 8 bases, with 19 bases left in between. The CDR3 has 14 amino acids. The germline CDR1 and CDR2 sequences are MGHRA and YSYEKL.

The rearrangement joins TRBV7-8 to TRBJ2-3; perhaps TRBD1 as D (6 bases). V was shortened by 5 bases and J by 6 bases, with 15 bases between the two germline ends. This CDR3 has 14 residues. The germline V gene has CDR1 SGHVS and CDR2 FQNEAQ. CDR3 nucleotides: TGTGCCAGCAGCCCCAGGGGCGAGGGGGATACGCAGTATTTT. Amino acid sequence: CASSPRGEGDTQYF.

This clone was seen just once. V gene TRBV27 combines with J gene TRBJ1-1; D gene uncertain. CDR1 is MNHEY, CDR2 SMNVEV, per germline (reference sequence). The CDR3 totals 13 residues. Trimming removed 2 bases at V and 0 bases at J, with 4 bases between. CDR3 sequence: CASSLILNTEAFF. In DNA form, the CDR3 reads TGTGCCAGCAGTTTAATATTGAACACTGAAGCTTTCTTT.

The rearrangement joins TRBV7-9 to TRBJ2-7; D is unresolved. The V end was cut by 1 base, the J end by 3 bases, with 4 bases between. The CDR3 covers 12 residues. Germline V gene sequence: CDR1 SEHNR, CDR2 FQNEAQ (reference sequence). The CDR3 reads CASSLVHYEQYF. CDR3 nucleotides: TGTGCCAGCAGCTTAGTCCACTACGAGCAGTACTTC.

This clone was observed a handful of times. J is TRBJ2-3 and V is TRBV4-1; TRBD2 matches at 13 bases. Per germline, CDR1 MGHRA and CDR2 YSYEKL. The length of the CDR3 is 16 residues. Trimming cost V 5 bases and J 4 bases; bases outside gene matches: 6. The CDR3, as DNA: TGCGCCAGCAGCGCCCGGACTAGCGGGAGTGCAGATACGCAGTATTTT. This encodes CASSARTSGSADTQYF.

The gene calls are TRBV15 and TRBJ2-7; tentative D call: TRBD1 (5 bases). Trimming took off 3 bases at V and 3 bases at J, with 18 bases between the two ends. The CDR3 sequence is 16 residues long. From germline, CDR1 is LNHNV and CDR2 YYDKDF (reference sequence). CDR3 coding DNA: TGTGCCACCAGCAGTTTCTCAGCAGGGAATTTCTACGAGCAGTACTTC. Translation gives CATSSFSAGNFYEQYF.

This sequence joins TRBV29-1 and TRBJ2-7, with D tentatively TRBD1 (5 bases). V lost 4 bases, J lost 2 bases, and 12 bases lay in between. Germline loops: CDR1 SQVTM, CDR2 ANQGSEA. The CDR3 has 13 amino acids. CDR3 loop: CSVAGSITYEQYF. DNA of the CDR3: TGCAGCGTTGCAGGGTCCATTACCTACGAGCAGTACTTC.